This T cell receptor (beta chain) appears in the sequencing data of a study of cytomegalovirus exposure and HLA in healthy donors. Overall study results and limits: CMV antigen specificity was confirmed in vitro for three CMV-associated chains. In most subjects, TCR beta sequences reportedly gave accurate predictions of HLA-A and HLA-B alleles.

The CDR3 consists of 12 residues. Germline assignment: CDR1 SGHTA and CDR2 FQGNSA. The V and J ends lost 8 bases and 10 bases respectively, with 14 bases between them. Details on this clone: The target antigen is unknown.

The PCR was carried out with 60 Vbeta primers and 13 Jbeta primers. Profiling relied on immunoSEQ multiplex PCR, and the TCRdb table lists in-frame clones only, not all of them. The sample has 150,000 to 200,000 clones; under 85% are singletons. The chain recombines TRBV7-2 with TRBJ1-4; a weak D match, TRBD1 (5 bases). Sequenced material: PBMCs. This clonotype was obtained from a man over 45 in good health and CMV-seropositive. The CDR3 sequence is CASALGGGKLFF. The CDR3 nucleotides are TGTGCCAGCGCCTTGGGGGGGGGAAAACTGTTTTTT.